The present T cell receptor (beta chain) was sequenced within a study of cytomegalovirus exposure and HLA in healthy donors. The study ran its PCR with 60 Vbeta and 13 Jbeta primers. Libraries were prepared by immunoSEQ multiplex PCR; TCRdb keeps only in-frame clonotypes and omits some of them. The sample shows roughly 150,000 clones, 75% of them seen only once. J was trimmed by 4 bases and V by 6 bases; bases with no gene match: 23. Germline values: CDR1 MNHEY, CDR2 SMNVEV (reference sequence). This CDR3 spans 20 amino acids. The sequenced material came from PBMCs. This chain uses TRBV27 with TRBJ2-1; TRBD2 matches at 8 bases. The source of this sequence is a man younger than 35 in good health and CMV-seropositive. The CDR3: CASSIRFWTSRVGVYNEQFF. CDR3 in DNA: TGTGCCAGCAGCATTCGCTTTTGGACTAGCCGGGTTGGGGTATACAATGAGCAGTTCTTC.